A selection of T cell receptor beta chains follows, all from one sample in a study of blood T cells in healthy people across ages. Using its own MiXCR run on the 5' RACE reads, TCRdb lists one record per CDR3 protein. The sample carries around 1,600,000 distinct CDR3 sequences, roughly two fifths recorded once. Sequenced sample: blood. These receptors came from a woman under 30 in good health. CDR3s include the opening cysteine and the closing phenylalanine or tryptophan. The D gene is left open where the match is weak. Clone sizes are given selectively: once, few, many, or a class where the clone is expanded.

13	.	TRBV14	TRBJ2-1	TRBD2	CASSQTSGMAQFF	TGTGCCAGCAGCCAAACTAGCGGGATGGCGCAGTTCTTC
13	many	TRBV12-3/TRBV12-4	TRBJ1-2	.	CASSFAGLGGYTF	TGTGCCAGCAGTTTTGCGGGGCTGGGTGGCTACACCTTC
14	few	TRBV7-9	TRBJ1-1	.	CASSSTGARTEAFF	TGTGCCAGCAGTTCCACTGGAGCTCGGACTGAAGCTTTCTTT
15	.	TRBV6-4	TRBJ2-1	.	CAPLVRRRDVDEQFF	TGTGCCCCCCTGGTAAGGAGAAGAGATGTGGATGAGCAGTTCTTC
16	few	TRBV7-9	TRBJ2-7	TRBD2	CASSATGTSGAYEQYF	TGTGCCAGCAGCGCCACCGGGACTAGCGGCGCCTACGAGCAGTACTTC
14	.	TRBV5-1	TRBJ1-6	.	CASSLGSSNSPLHF	TGCGCCAGCAGCTTGGGCAGCTCTAATTCACCCCTCCACTTT
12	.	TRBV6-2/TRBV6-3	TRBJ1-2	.	CASSYYGSGYTF	TGTGCCAGCAGTTACTATGGGAGCGGCTACACCTTC
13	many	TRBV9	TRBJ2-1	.	CASSVGSGYEQFF	TGTGCCAGCAGCGTCGGTTCGGGATATGAGCAGTTCTTC
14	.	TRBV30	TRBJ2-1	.	CAWSVIAAGARQFF	TGTGCCTGGAGTGTAATCGCCGCGGGGGCACGGCAGTTCTTC
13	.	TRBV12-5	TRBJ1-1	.	CASALSYVTEAFF	TGTGCTAGTGCCCTCTCTTATGTCACTGAAGCTTTCTTT
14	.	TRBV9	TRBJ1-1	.	CASGRVDGNAEAFF	TGTGCCAGCGGACGCGTGGACGGGAACGCTGAAGCTTTCTTT
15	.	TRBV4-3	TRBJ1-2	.	CASSRDLGHNYGYTF	TGCGCCAGCAGCCGGGACTTGGGACACAACTATGGCTACACCTTC
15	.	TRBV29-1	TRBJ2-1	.	CSVDSGNRAVGEQFF	TGCAGCGTTGATAGTGGAAACAGGGCGGTTGGTGAGCAGTTCTTC
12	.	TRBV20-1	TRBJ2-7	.	CSAMGEPHEQYF	TGCAGTGCTATGGGGGAACCCCACGAGCAGTACTTC
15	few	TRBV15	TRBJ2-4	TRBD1	CATSSETGGKNIQYF	TGTGCCACCAGCAGCGAGACAGGGGGGAAAAACATTCAGTACTTC
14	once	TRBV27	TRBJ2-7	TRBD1	CASSWTGDYNEQYF	TGTGCCAGCAGTTGGACAGGGGACTACAATGAGCAGTACTTC
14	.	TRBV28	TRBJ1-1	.	CASSLPGGPTEAFF	TGTGCCAGCAGTCTCCCCGGGGGCCCGACTGAAGCTTTCTTT
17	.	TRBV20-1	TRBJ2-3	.	CSARPSEGSIYTDTQYF	TGCAGTGCTAGACCCAGCGAGGGGTCGATCTACACAGATACGCAGTATTTT
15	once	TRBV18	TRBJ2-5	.	CASSRPEGLQETQYF	TGTGCCAGCTCACGACCGGAGGGGCTTCAAGAGACCCAGTACTTC
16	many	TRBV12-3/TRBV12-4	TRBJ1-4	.	CASGQRIRTPNEKLFF	TGTGCCAGCGGCCAAAGAATACGGACACCTAATGAAAAACTGTTTTTT
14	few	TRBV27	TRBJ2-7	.	CASSSDGYPYEQYF	TGTGCCAGCAGTTCCGACGGTTATCCCTACGAGCAGTACTTC
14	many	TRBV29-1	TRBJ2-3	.	CSVREAGGPDTQYF	TGCAGCGTACGGGAGGCAGGGGGTCCAGATACGCAGTATTTT
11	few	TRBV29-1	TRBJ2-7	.	CSVEAEYEQYF	TGCAGCGTTGAGGCTGAATACGAGCAGTACTTC
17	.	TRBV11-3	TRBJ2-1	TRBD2	CASSLGKLAGIGNEQFF	TGTGCCAGCAGCTTAGGGAAACTAGCGGGAATCGGGAATGAGCAGTTCTTC
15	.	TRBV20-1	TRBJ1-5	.	CSARDPGVGNQPQHF	TGCAGTGCTAGAGATCCGGGTGTTGGCAATCAGCCCCAGCATTTT
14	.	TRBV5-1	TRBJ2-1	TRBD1	CASSPDRAAGEQFF	TGCGCCAGCAGCCCCGACAGGGCAGCTGGTGAGCAGTTCTTC
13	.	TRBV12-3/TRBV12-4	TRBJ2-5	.	CASSFQVQETQYF	TGTGCCAGCAGTTTCCAGGTACAAGAGACCCAGTACTTC
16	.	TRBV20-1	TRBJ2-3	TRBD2	CSPQSPLAGGADTQYF	TGCAGTCCACAATCCCCCCTAGCGGGAGGCGCAGATACGCAGTATTTT